These T cell receptor beta chains were read from a single sample in a study of blood T cells in healthy people across ages. Each CDR3 protein gets one entry after TCRdb re-called the 5' RACE reads with MiXCR. The repertoire holds 590,000 or so distinct CDR3 sequences, about 30% seen once, with roughly 14% in the top ten. What was sequenced was blood. The receptors were sampled from a woman aged 80 or older in good health. The CDR3 runs from the conserved cysteine through the conserved F or W. Each record gives: J gene, clone size, D gene, V gene, CDR3 protein, CDR3 DNA. D genes are given only for firm matches. Only some rows state a clone size, as once, few, many or a class for expanded clones.

j_gene: TRBJ2-7
abundance: many
d_gene: NA
v_gene: TRBV18
CDR3aa: CASSPNTEGGEQYF
CDR3nt: TGTGCCAGCTCACCGAATACCGAGGGGGGCGAGCAGTACTTC

j_gene: TRBJ2-7
abundance: many
d_gene: NA
v_gene: TRBV7-7
CDR3aa: CASSLSPTYEQYF
CDR3nt: TGTGCCAGCAGCTTATCCCCAACCTACGAGCAGTACTTC

j_gene: TRBJ1-2
abundance: NA
d_gene: NA
v_gene: TRBV7-2
CDR3aa: CASSLVSKGGWYGYTF
CDR3nt: TGTGCCAGCAGCTTAGTTTCCAAGGGGGGATGGTATGGCTACACCTTC

j_gene: TRBJ2-5
abundance: many
d_gene: TRBD1
v_gene: TRBV24-1
CDR3aa: CATSDPIQGLQETQYF
CDR3nt: TGTGCCACCAGTGATCCCATACAGGGGTTACAAGAGACCCAGTACTTC

j_gene: TRBJ2-7
abundance: many
d_gene: NA
v_gene: TRBV5-1
CDR3aa: CASSLGTGARYEQYF
CDR3nt: TGCGCCAGCAGCTTGGGGACGGGGGCCCGCTACGAGCAGTACTTC

j_gene: TRBJ2-5
abundance: many
d_gene: NA
v_gene: TRBV5-6
CDR3aa: CASSLPGGSEKETQYF
CDR3nt: TGTGCCAGCAGCTTGCCAGGGGGGTCAGAAAAAGAGACCCAGTACTTC

j_gene: TRBJ2-5
abundance: many
d_gene: NA
v_gene: TRBV7-6
CDR3aa: CASSLVQAETQYF
CDR3nt: TGTGCCAGCAGCTTAGTTCAAGCTGAGACCCAGTACTTC

j_gene: TRBJ1-5
abundance: many
d_gene: NA
v_gene: TRBV7-2
CDR3aa: CASSLVEGGGNQPQHF
CDR3nt: TGTGCCAGCAGCTTAGTAGAGGGTGGCGGCAATCAGCCCCAGCATTTT

j_gene: TRBJ1-2
abundance: many
d_gene: TRBD1
v_gene: TRBV12-3/TRBV12-4
CDR3aa: CASSLAGQYESGGYTF
CDR3nt: TGTGCCAGCAGTTTAGCGGGACAGTATGAGTCGGGCGGCTACACCTTC

j_gene: TRBJ2-5
abundance: many
d_gene: TRBD2
v_gene: TRBV4-1
CDR3aa: CASSQPWLRGGQETQYF
CDR3nt: TGCGCCAGCAGCCAACCCTGGTTGCGGGGGGGGCAAGAGACCCAGTACTTC

j_gene: TRBJ2-4
abundance: NA
d_gene: NA
v_gene: TRBV28
CDR3aa: CASTSLQPKNIQYF
CDR3nt: TGTGCCAGCACCAGTTTGCAGCCTAAAAACATTCAGTACTTC

j_gene: TRBJ2-5
abundance: NA
d_gene: NA
v_gene: TRBV20-1
CDR3aa: CSAPYRVQETQYF
CDR3nt: TGCAGTGCTCCGTACAGGGTACAAGAGACCCAGTACTTC

j_gene: TRBJ1-1
abundance: few
d_gene: TRBD1
v_gene: TRBV7-2
CDR3aa: CASSLAGQGARLFF
CDR3nt: TGTGCCAGCAGCTTAGCTGGGCAGGGGGCGCGTCTTTTCTTT

j_gene: TRBJ1-6
abundance: few
d_gene: TRBD1
v_gene: TRBV20-1
CDR3aa: CSARDDLGQARSPLHF
CDR3nt: TGCAGTGCTAGAGACGACTTAGGACAGGCGCGTTCACCCCTCCACTTT

j_gene: TRBJ2-3
abundance: many
d_gene: TRBD2
v_gene: TRBV6-4
CDR3aa: CASSASGGAGTDTQYF
CDR3nt: TGTGCCAGCAGCGCCAGCGGGGGGGCCGGCACAGATACGCAGTATTTT

j_gene: TRBJ1-5
abundance: NA
d_gene: NA
v_gene: TRBV9
CDR3aa: CASSRTGVIEPQHF
CDR3nt: TGTGCCAGCAGCCGAACGGGGGTTATTGAGCCCCAGCATTTT

j_gene: TRBJ2-5
abundance: many
d_gene: NA
v_gene: TRBV6-5
CDR3aa: CASSSPRLAQETQYF
CDR3nt: TGTGCCAGCAGTTCCCCTCGGCTAGCCCAAGAGACCCAGTACTTC

j_gene: TRBJ2-2
abundance: NA
d_gene: TRBD1
v_gene: TRBV5-5
CDR3aa: CVSSWGQGVNTGELFF
CDR3nt: TGTGTCAGCAGCTGGGGACAGGGGGTGAACACCGGGGAGCTGTTTTTT

j_gene: TRBJ1-2
abundance: NA
d_gene: NA
v_gene: TRBV4-3
CDR3aa: CASSQDSGSAGYGYTF
CDR3nt: TGCGCCAGCAGCCAAGATTCGGGGTCGGCGGGATATGGCTACACCTTC

j_gene: TRBJ1-2
abundance: many
d_gene: TRBD1
v_gene: TRBV20-1
CDR3aa: CSASPGQGAMRYTF
CDR3nt: TGCAGTGCTTCCCCGGGACAGGGTGCTATGAGGTACACCTTC

j_gene: TRBJ1-1
abundance: few
d_gene: NA
v_gene: TRBV6-2/TRBV6-3
CDR3aa: CASSLGRVLAEAFF
CDR3nt: TGTGCCAGCAGTTTGGGCAGGGTTCTTGCTGAAGCTTTCTTT

j_gene: TRBJ2-1
abundance: many
d_gene: TRBD2
v_gene: TRBV4-2
CDR3aa: CASSQDTSGGRNEQFF
CDR3nt: TGTGCCAGCAGCCAAGATACTAGCGGGGGGAGGAATGAGCAGTTCTTC

j_gene: TRBJ1-5
abundance: many
d_gene: NA
v_gene: TRBV12-3/TRBV12-4
CDR3aa: CASSPGVYQPQHF
CDR3nt: TGTGCCAGCAGCCCAGGTGTTTATCAGCCCCAGCATTTT

j_gene: TRBJ2-5
abundance: few
d_gene: NA
v_gene: TRBV5-1
CDR3aa: CASSSLVGPQETQYF
CDR3nt: TGCGCCAGCAGCTCCCTAGTAGGGCCTCAAGAGACCCAGTACTTC

j_gene: TRBJ2-1
abundance: many
d_gene: NA
v_gene: TRBV5-1
CDR3aa: CASSSGQLLSYNEQFF
CDR3nt: TGCGCCAGCAGCTCCGGACAGCTCCTCTCCTACAATGAGCAGTTCTTC

j_gene: TRBJ2-7
abundance: NA
d_gene: TRBD1
v_gene: TRBV20-1
CDR3aa: CSARTGNYEQYF
CDR3nt: TGCAGTGCCCGGACAGGCAACTACGAGCAGTACTTC

j_gene: TRBJ1-5
abundance: NA
d_gene: NA
v_gene: TRBV7-9
CDR3aa: CASSLDRGVGNQPQHF
CDR3nt: TGTGCCAGCAGCTTAGATCGGGGGGTTGGCAATCAGCCCCAGCATTTT

j_gene: TRBJ2-1
abundance: many
d_gene: TRBD2
v_gene: TRBV9
CDR3aa: CASSVAGSGGKSNEQFF
CDR3nt: TGTGCCAGCAGCGTAGCGGGTAGCGGGGGGAAATCAAATGAGCAGTTCTTC

j_gene: TRBJ1-1
abundance: few
d_gene: NA
v_gene: TRBV20-1
CDR3aa: CSAPLLTEAFF
CDR3nt: TGCAGTGCCCCCCTCCTTACTGAAGCTTTCTTT

j_gene: TRBJ1-1
abundance: few
d_gene: NA
v_gene: TRBV7-3
CDR3aa: CASSLRAGSTEAFF
CDR3nt: TGTGCCAGCAGCTTACGGGCAGGGAGCACTGAAGCTTTCTTT

j_gene: TRBJ1-5
abundance: few
d_gene: NA
v_gene: TRBV5-1
CDR3aa: CASSLSGGLVEPQHF
CDR3nt: TGCGCCAGCAGCTTGTCGGGGGGTTTGGTGGAGCCCCAGCATTTT

j_gene: TRBJ2-1
abundance: NA
d_gene: NA
v_gene: TRBV5-1
CDR3aa: CASSLGQGYEQFF
CDR3nt: TGCGCCAGCAGCTTGGGGCAGGGCTACGAGCAGTTCTTC

j_gene: TRBJ2-3
abundance: many
d_gene: NA
v_gene: TRBV5-1
CDR3aa: CASNRDPTDTQYF
CDR3nt: TGCGCCAGCAACCGGGACCCTACAGATACGCAGTATTTT

j_gene: TRBJ1-6
abundance: few
d_gene: NA
v_gene: TRBV27
CDR3aa: CASSSRGLINSPLHF
CDR3nt: TGTGCCAGCAGTTCAAGGGGACTCATTAATTCACCCCTCCACTTT

j_gene: TRBJ2-7
abundance: many
d_gene: TRBD2
v_gene: TRBV3-1
CDR3aa: CASSQEGRVYEQYF
CDR3nt: TGTGCCAGCAGCCAAGAGGGGAGGGTCTACGAGCAGTACTTC

j_gene: TRBJ2-7
abundance: many
d_gene: TRBD1
v_gene: TRBV5-1
CDR3aa: CASSPAGTGTYEQYF
CDR3nt: TGCGCCAGCAGCCCCGCCGGGACAGGGACCTACGAGCAGTACTTC

j_gene: TRBJ2-5
abundance: NA
d_gene: TRBD2
v_gene: TRBV20-1
CDR3aa: CSARLAGGYQETQYF
CDR3nt: TGCAGTGCTAGACTAGCGGGAGGGTACCAAGAGACCCAGTACTTC

j_gene: TRBJ2-2
abundance: few
d_gene: TRBD1
v_gene: TRBV7-3
CDR3aa: CASSLKSGGTGELFF
CDR3nt: TGTGCCAGCAGCTTAAAGTCAGGGGGCACCGGGGAGCTGTTTTTT

j_gene: TRBJ2-7
abundance: NA
d_gene: NA
v_gene: TRBV5-1
CDR3aa: CASRFRDGNYEQYF
CDR3nt: TGCGCCAGCAGATTCCGGGACGGTAACTACGAGCAGTACTTC

j_gene: TRBJ2-6
abundance: NA
d_gene: TRBD1
v_gene: TRBV29-1
CDR3aa: CSVGDRVDSGANVLTF
CDR3nt: TGCAGCGTCGGAGACAGGGTAGACTCTGGGGCCAACGTCCTGACTTTC

j_gene: TRBJ2-6
abundance: many
d_gene: NA
v_gene: TRBV20-1
CDR3aa: CSAIADATISGANVLTF
CDR3nt: TGCAGTGCTATTGCAGACGCCACTATCTCTGGGGCCAACGTCCTGACTTTC

j_gene: TRBJ1-6
abundance: NA
d_gene: TRBD1
v_gene: TRBV7-9
CDR3aa: CASTSGQGNSPLHF
CDR3nt: TGTGCCAGCACCTCGGGACAGGGAAATTCACCCCTCCACTTT

j_gene: TRBJ1-1
abundance: few
d_gene: TRBD1
v_gene: TRBV5-1
CDR3aa: CASSLDLGQGSGDTEAFF
CDR3nt: TGCGCCAGCAGCTTGGATCTGGGACAGGGGAGTGGGGACACTGAAGCTTTCTTT

j_gene: TRBJ2-1
abundance: many
d_gene: TRBD1
v_gene: TRBV9
CDR3aa: CASSVVQGGYNEQFF
CDR3nt: TGTGCCAGCAGCGTAGTACAGGGGGGCTACAATGAGCAGTTCTTC

j_gene: TRBJ2-1
abundance: many
d_gene: NA
v_gene: TRBV5-4
CDR3aa: CASSAGTDSYNEQFF
CDR3nt: TGTGCCAGCAGCGCCGGGACCGATTCCTACAATGAGCAGTTCTTC

j_gene: TRBJ1-2
abundance: many
d_gene: NA
v_gene: TRBV24-1
CDR3aa: CATSDSSSPRFDYGYTF
CDR3nt: TGTGCCACCAGTGATTCCTCGTCCCCGCGGTTCGATTATGGCTACACCTTC

j_gene: TRBJ1-2
abundance: NA
d_gene: TRBD1
v_gene: TRBV6-6
CDR3aa: CASSYGTGTSNYGYTF
CDR3nt: TGTGCCAGCAGTTACGGGACAGGGACCTCTAACTATGGCTACACCTTC

j_gene: TRBJ2-5
abundance: many
d_gene: NA
v_gene: TRBV12-3/TRBV12-4
CDR3aa: CASSLAQSKETQYF
CDR3nt: TGTGCCAGCAGTTTAGCACAGTCCAAAGAGACCCAGTACTTC

j_gene: TRBJ2-1
abundance: many
d_gene: NA
v_gene: TRBV7-2
CDR3aa: CASSFRGNSYNEQFF
CDR3nt: TGTGCCAGCAGCTTTCGGGGGAACTCCTACAATGAGCAGTTCTTC

j_gene: TRBJ2-7
abundance: NA
d_gene: TRBD2
v_gene: TRBV7-6
CDR3aa: CASSLAAGGGFEQYF
CDR3nt: TGTGCCAGCAGCTTAGCCGCGGGAGGGGGATTCGAGCAGTACTTC

j_gene: TRBJ2-1
abundance: many
d_gene: TRBD2
v_gene: TRBV29-1
CDR3aa: CSVVGIAGGPQGNEQFF
CDR3nt: TGCAGCGTTGTTGGGATAGCGGGGGGCCCTCAGGGAAATGAGCAGTTCTTC

j_gene: TRBJ2-1
abundance: NA
d_gene: NA
v_gene: TRBV12-3/TRBV12-4
CDR3aa: CASSFGLNEQFF
CDR3nt: TGTGCCAGCAGTTTTGGTCTCAATGAGCAGTTCTTC

j_gene: TRBJ1-2
abundance: NA
d_gene: TRBD1
v_gene: TRBV12-5
CDR3aa: CVSGLSRDRTYRNYGYTF
CDR3nt: TGTGTTAGTGGTTTGAGCCGGGACAGAACTTATCGTAACTATGGCTACACCTTC